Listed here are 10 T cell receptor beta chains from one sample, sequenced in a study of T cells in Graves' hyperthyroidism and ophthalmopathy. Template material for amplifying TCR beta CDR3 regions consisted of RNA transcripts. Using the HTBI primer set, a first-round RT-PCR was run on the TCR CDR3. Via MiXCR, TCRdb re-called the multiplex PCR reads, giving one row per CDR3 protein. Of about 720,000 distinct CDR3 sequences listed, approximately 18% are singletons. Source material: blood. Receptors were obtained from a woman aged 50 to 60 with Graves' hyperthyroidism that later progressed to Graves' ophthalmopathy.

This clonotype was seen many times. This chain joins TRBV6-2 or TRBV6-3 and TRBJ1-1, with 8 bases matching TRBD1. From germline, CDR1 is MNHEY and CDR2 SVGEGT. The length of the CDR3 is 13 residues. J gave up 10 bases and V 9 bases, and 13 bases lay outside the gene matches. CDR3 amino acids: CASTAWTGSGAFF. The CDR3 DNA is TGTGCCAGTACGGCTTGGACAGGGTCCGGAGCTTTCTTT.

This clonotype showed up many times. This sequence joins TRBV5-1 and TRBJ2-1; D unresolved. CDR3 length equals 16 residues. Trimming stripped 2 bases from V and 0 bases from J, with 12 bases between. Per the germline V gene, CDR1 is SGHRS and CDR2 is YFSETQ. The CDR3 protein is CASSFGQLSSYNEQFF. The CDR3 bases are TGCGCCAGCAGCTTTGGGCAGCTTAGCTCCTACAATGAGCAGTTCTTC.

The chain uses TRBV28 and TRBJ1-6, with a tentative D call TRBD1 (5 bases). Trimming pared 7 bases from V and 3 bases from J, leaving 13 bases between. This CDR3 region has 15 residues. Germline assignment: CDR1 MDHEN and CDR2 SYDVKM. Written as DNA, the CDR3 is TGTGCCAGCACCCCAGGGAAAGGCTATAATTCACCCCTCCACTTT. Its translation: CASTPGKGYNSPLHF. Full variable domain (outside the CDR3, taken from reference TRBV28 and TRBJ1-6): DVKVTQSSRYLVKRTGEKVFLECVQDMDHENMFWYRQDPGLGLRLIYFSYDVKMKEKGDIPEGYSVSREKKERFSLILESASTNQTSMYLCASTPGKGYNSPLHFGNGTRLTVT.

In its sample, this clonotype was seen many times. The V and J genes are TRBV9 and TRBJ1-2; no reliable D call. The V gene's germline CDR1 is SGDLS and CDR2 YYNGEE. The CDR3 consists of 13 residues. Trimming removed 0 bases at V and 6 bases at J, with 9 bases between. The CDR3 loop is CASSVDEADGYTF. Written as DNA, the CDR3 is TGTGCCAGCAGCGTAGATGAGGCCGATGGCTACACCTTC.

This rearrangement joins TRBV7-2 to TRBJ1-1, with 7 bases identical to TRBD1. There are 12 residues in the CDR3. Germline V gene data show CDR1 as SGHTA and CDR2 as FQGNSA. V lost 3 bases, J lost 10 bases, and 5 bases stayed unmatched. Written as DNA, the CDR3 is TGTGCCAGCAGCTTCACCGGGACAGTAGCTTTCTTT. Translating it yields CASSFTGTVAFF.

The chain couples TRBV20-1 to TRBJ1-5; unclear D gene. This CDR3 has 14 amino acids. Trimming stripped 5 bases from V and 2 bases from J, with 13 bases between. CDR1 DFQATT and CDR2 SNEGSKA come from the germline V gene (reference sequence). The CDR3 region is CSAARKSGNQPQHF. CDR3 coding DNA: TGCAGTGCTGCGAGAAAGAGTGGCAATCAGCCCCAGCATTTT.

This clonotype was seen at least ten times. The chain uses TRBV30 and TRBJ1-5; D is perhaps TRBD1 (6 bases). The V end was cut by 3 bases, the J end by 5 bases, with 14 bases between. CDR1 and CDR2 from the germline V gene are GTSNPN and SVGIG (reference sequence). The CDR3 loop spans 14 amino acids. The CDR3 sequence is CAWRGTGGHQPQHF. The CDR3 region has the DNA TGTGCCTGGAGGGGAACGGGGGGGCATCAGCCCCAGCATTTT.

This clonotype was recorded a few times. The CDR3 coding sequence is TGTGCCAGCAGTTTCCGGGCCCGCACCGGGGAGCTGTTTTTT. Its translation: CASSFRARTGELFF. The chain carries TRBV12-3 or TRBV12-4 and TRBJ2-2; D gene ambiguous. The CDR3 is 14 residues long. Between the trimmed V and J ends, which lost 3 bases and 4 bases, there was a span of 9 bases.

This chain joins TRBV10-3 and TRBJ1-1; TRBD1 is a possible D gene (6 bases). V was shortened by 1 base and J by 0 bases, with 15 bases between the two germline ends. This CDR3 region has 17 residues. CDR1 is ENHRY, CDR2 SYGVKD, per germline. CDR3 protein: CAISELGGQKMNTEAFF. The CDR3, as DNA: TGTGCCATCAGTGAGTTGGGAGGACAGAAAATGAACACTGAAGCTTTCTTT.

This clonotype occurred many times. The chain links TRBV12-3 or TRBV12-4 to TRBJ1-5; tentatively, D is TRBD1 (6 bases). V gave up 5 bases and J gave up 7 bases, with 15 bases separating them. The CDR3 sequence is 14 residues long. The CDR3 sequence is CASSPRQVNQPQHF. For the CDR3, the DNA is TGTGCCAGCAGTCCAAGACAGGTTAACCAGCCCCAGCATTTT.